This TCR beta chain was recorded in a study of Graves' ophthalmopathy and Graves' hyperthyroidism. The sample holds many counts of this clonotype. RNA transcripts provided the template for amplifying TCR beta CDR3 regions. Investigators did first-round RT-PCR with HTBI primers, then second-round multiplex PCR. MiXCR was run by TCRdb on the multiplex PCR reads, yielding one entry per CDR3 protein. The sample holds a few hundred thousand distinct CDR3 sequences, less than 20% seen once. This CDR3 has 14 residues. CDR1 is MNHEY and CDR2 is SVGAGI in the germline V gene. Trimming took 5 bases from V and 3 from J; bases not matched to a gene: 7. Newly diagnosed, the hyperthyroidism patients had under 2 months' duration and were aged 18 to 65.

This clonotype was sampled from a woman between 18 and 29 years old with stable Graves' hyperthyroidism. V usage is TRBV6-5 and J usage is TRBJ2-7; TRBD1 matches 7 bases. Sequencing input: peripheral blood. The CDR3 nucleotides are TGTGCCAGCAGTCACCTAGGGACAGTCTACGAGCAGTACTTC. Protein: CASSHLGTVYEQYF.